This T cell receptor beta chain was observed in a study of T-cell reconstitution after alpha-beta-depleted transplantation in children. During its preparation, the TCRbeta library received unique molecular identifiers. MiXCR was run by TCRdb on the PCR reads, yielding one entry per CDR3 protein. The sample contains about 580,000 distinct CDR3 sequences, more than 20% of which appear only once. This clonotype originated in a boy in the first two years of life who had a stem cell transplant for acute myeloid leukemia, so the T cells may come from the graft donor. This sample comprised PBMCs, mostly from graft donor cells, obtained 360 days after TCRalphabeta/CD19-depleted stem cell transplant.

As DNA, the CDR3 is TGCGCCAGCAGCCAAGGAAAAGACAGCTTCTACGAGCAGTACTTC. Protein product: CASSQGKDSFYEQYF. This sequence joins TRBV4-1 and TRBJ2-7, with D maybe TRBD1 (5 bases). Trimming removed 1 base from V and 3 bases from J, with 13 bases in between. CDR1 MGHRA and CDR2 YSYEKL come from the germline V gene. CDR3 length: 15 amino acids.